This T cell receptor (beta chain) appears in the sequencing data of a study of molecular identifiers for immune sequencing clone quantification (dated by TCRdb to the late 2010s). Regarding the research as a whole: In a replicate experiment, RNA from approximately 22,000 or 94,000 naive CD8 T cells was split into five aliquots, four of which were sequenced. CD8 T cells were used in a methods study to benchmark molecular-identifier clustering-based TCR repertoire sequencing (MIDCIRS) and TCR RNA copy counting. General conclusions and limits of the study: When barcode sub-clustering was left out, chimeric consensus sequences inflated TCR diversity, with chimeras reaching as high as 47%. Modeling estimated 3 to 3.5 recovered TCR RNA copies per cell, compared with approximately 10 by digital PCR, which implies 30% to 35% capture efficiency. In CMV-specific effector cells, over 99% of molecules were held by clones above 20 RNA copies, whereas under 1% of molecules were held by such clones in naive cells. Spiked-in Jurkat TCR RNA equal to a single cell's worth was reported to be detectable even within one million naive CD8 T cells. Highly expanded clone sizes could be underestimated if identical TCR molecules share a barcode. Naive libraries contained spiked-in Jurkat TCR RNA (roughly 10 copies' worth), which is not part of the donor repertoire.

Taken from the germline V gene, the CDR1 and CDR2 loops are MNHEY and SVGEGT. The CDR3 measures 10 amino acids from cysteine to phenylalanine. Just the 30-base CDR3 DNA is kept, in frame starting at base 1. V and J are truncated by 6 bases and 14 bases respectively, leaving an intervening sequence of 11 bases. Naive CD8 T cell libraries were made from about 20,000 to 1,000,000 sorted cells using 10%, 30% or 50% of purified RNA. On a BD FACSAria II, naive CD8 T cells were FACS-sorted as CD8+CD4-CCR7+CD45RA+ and collected into RLT Plus buffer. To test detection sensitivity, Jurkat RNA equal to around 10 TCR copies was added to samples of roughly 19,000-1,100,000 naive CD8 T cells. CD8 T cells were enriched with RosetteSep CD8+ T Cell Enrichment Cocktail and Ficoll-Paque, followed by ACK red cell lysis. Libraries were built with PCR. Instrument on record: NextSeq 500. Bulk TCR libraries were prepared as previously described, using TCR primers listed in Table S5. Purification of total RNA was performed with the Qiagen AllPrep DNA/RNA kit. Before analysis, reads from multiple sequencing runs of one library were combined. In the paper's pipeline: Reads were retained only if their TCR constant sequence matched exactly, and those retained reads were trimmed to 150 nt and grouped according to their 12-nt molecular barcodes. Reads within each barcode group were sub-clustered using a 15% Levenshtein threshold, and quality-weighted consensus sequences were constructed for each RNA molecule. Non-functional sequences were excluded, and lower-count sequences lying one edit away from another sequence were also excluded. Barcode sub-clusters with fewer than 20% of the maximum read count were removed, based on fitting two negative binomial distributions. The public reads were reprocessed in TCRdb via fastp at Q25 and MiXCR, keeping in-frame beta chains. Here each entry gathers all rows of one CDR3 protein and keeps the most common genes and DNA. The V and J calls here are based on TCRdb, not the publication. Within this sample are more than 450,000 distinct CDR3 sequences, with about 25% of them counted one time only. Approximately 0.76% of the sample is held by the ten biggest clonotypes.

With regard to this clonotype: Its cognate antigen has yet to be identified. Base qualities are not recorded, but no much larger clone differs from it by a single base.

The receptor comes from a human donor in good health. Some libraries in this study had Jurkat cell RNA spiked in. The chain couples TRBV6-2 or TRBV6-3 to TRBJ2-1; TRBD1 is a weak D gene call, 5 bases matching. Sequenced material: naive CD8+ T cells from blood, with Jurkat cell RNA spiked in. The sample's cell subset or site label is to be understood as: FACS-sorted CD8+CD4-CCR7+CD45RA+ naive T cells. The nucleotide sequence reads TGTGCCAGCAGAGGGGCCTCGGAGTTCTTC. This codes for CASRGASEFF.